These 2 T cell receptor beta chains came from one sample sequenced in a study of early T cells in non-severe SARS-CoV-2 infection. MiXCR, applied by TCRdb to the 5' RACE reads, yields one record per CDR3 protein. The profile shows just over 95,000 distinct CDR3 sequences, about 10% of them singletons. Sequenced input: whole blood. These TCRs come from an adult who was a healthcare worker with PCR-confirmed SARS-CoV-2 infection or an uninfected control (not recorded which).

This sequence joins TRBV29-1 and TRBJ1-1; D is unresolved. From germline, CDR1 is SQVTM and CDR2 ANQGSEA. Deletions cut 8 bases from V and 0 bases from J, with 13 bases between. The CDR3 is 13 amino acids. This chain's CDR3 is CSSAGHMNTEAFF. For the CDR3, the DNA is TGCAGCTCTGCCGGCCATATGAACACTGAAGCTTTCTTT.

This clonotype was counted a single time. The chain combines TRBV5-1 with TRBJ2-2; no firm D call. V shed 0 bases and J shed 4 bases, with 10 bases lying between them. The length of the CDR3 is 15 residues. In germline, CDR1 is SGHRS, CDR2 YFSETQ. The CDR3 sequence is CASSLGQTFTGELFF. DNA for the CDR3: TGCGCCAGCAGCTTGGGGCAGACATTCACCGGGGAGCTGTTTTTT.